The source of this TCR beta chain is a study of lymphopenia after photon versus proton radiotherapy. General observations from the study: Post-nadir TCR diversity decline inversely tracked overall survival among those who died. After the lymphocyte nadir, photon-treated repertoires showed oligoclonal expansion, especially of CD8+ Temra cells.

Losses at the gene ends were 0 bases for V and 10 bases for J; bases not matched to a gene: 5. CDR3 length: 15 amino acids. CDR1 MNHEY and CDR2 SVGAGI come from the germline V gene. Generated by immunoSEQ multiplex PCR, the TCRdb table keeps only in-frame clones and is missing some. The sample includes approximately 30,000 clones, around 94% seen only once; the top ten take approximately 0.72%. On this clone itself: Its antigen is still unknown.

This clonotype originated in a woman aged 45-65 years with cholangiocarcinoma. This sample comprised peripheral blood, obtained from a patient treated with photon-based radiotherapy. The V and J genes are TRBV6-5 and TRBJ1-6, with 8 bases identical to TRBD1. DNA for the CDR3: TGTGCCAGCAGTTACTCGGAACAGGGGGGCTCACCCCTCCACTTT. The encoded protein is CASSYSEQGGSPLHF.